This T cell receptor (beta chain) came from a study of CD8 T cells in Susac syndrome. A quantity of about 0.5 to 1 ug RNA underwent reverse transcription using random hexamers. The authors amplified TCR beta CDR3 across 54 Vbeta and 13 Jbeta using immunoSEQ multiplex PCR. One entry per CDR3 protein results from TCRdb running MiXCR on the immunoSEQ multiplex PCR reads. The sample holds 170,000 or so distinct CDR3 sequences, roughly 92% seen once. The CDR3 sequence is 11 residues long. The V end was cut by 8 bases, the J end by 2 bases, with 7 bases between. Germline V lookup: CDR1 SEHNR, CDR2 FQNEAQ (reference sequence). Study conclusions and caveats: The authors acknowledged that their TCR sequencing and HLA analysis involved a relatively small number of individuals.

As to this clonotype: The antigen is not known.

The T cells that were sequenced for TCR beta were CD8+ and CD4+ cells from blood. It was treatment-naive patients with stable or active relapsing-remitting disease who made up the multiple sclerosis controls. The source material was CD4+ T cells from PBMCs. This sequence was found in a human donor with multiple sclerosis. V gene TRBV7-9 combines with J gene TRBJ2-7, with D unresolved. The CDR3 is CASGHPYEQYF. CDR3 DNA: TGTGCCAGCGGGCACCCCTACGAGCAGTACTTC. Complete variable domain (other parts from reference TRBV7-9 and TRBJ2-7): DTGVSQNPRHKITKRGQNVTFRCDPISEHNRLYWYRQTLGQGPEFLTYFQNEAQLEKSRLLSDRFSAERPKGSFSTLEIQRTEQGDSAMYLCASGHPYEQYFGPGTRLTVT.